Listed below are T cell receptor beta chains from one sample, sequenced in a study of T cell responses to AZD1222 COVID-19 vaccine. Only in-frame clones appear in the TCRdb table, and some are missing; sequencing was by immunoSEQ multiplex PCR. The sample records more than 85,000 clones, about 90% being singletons. This specimen was peripheral blood, taken on day 0 of AZD1222 vaccination. Every receptor here comes from an adult in good health. The CDR3 runs from the conserved cysteine through the conserved F or W. Each record gives: V gene, J gene, clone size, D gene, CDR3 protein, CDR3 DNA. The D gene is left open where the match is weak. Clone size is stated in some rows and not others, as once, few, many or a class when expanded.

>TRBV11-3|TRBJ1-2|.|.
CASSLVLDITLYGYTF
TGTGCCAGCAGCTTAGTTCTGGACATAACGCTCTATGGCTACACCTTC
>TRBV4-2|TRBJ1-4|.|.
CASSDAGTPSEKLFF
TGTGCCAGCAGCGACGCCGGGACACCATCCGAAAAACTGTTTTTT
>TRBV5-6|TRBJ2-2|.|TRBD1
CASSDTGANTGELFF
TGTGCCAGCAGCGATACAGGGGCGAACACCGGGGAGCTGTTTTTT
>TRBV9|TRBJ1-4|.|.
CASSVPGNNEKLFF
TGTGCCAGCAGCGTGCCGGGGAACAATGAAAAACTGTTTTTT
>TRBV5-1|TRBJ2-1|.|.
CASSKLPEINYNEQFF
TGCGCCAGCAGCAAATTGCCGGAGATAAACTACAATGAGCAGTTCTTC
>TRBV19|TRBJ1-1|.|.
CASSIEGKGLPEAFF
TGTGCCAGTAGTATAGAGGGAAAGGGACTGCCTGAAGCTTTCTTT
>TRBV7-2|TRBJ2-1|.|.
CASSLVAGDNEQFF
TGTGCCAGCAGCTTGGTCGCTGGGGATAATGAGCAGTTCTTC
>TRBV5-1|TRBJ1-1|once|.
CASSLAGQGMNTEAFF
TGCGCCAGCAGCTTGGCCGGGCAGGGGATGAACACTGAAGCTTTCTTT
>TRBV18|TRBJ1-1|.|.
CASSRRDLNTEAFF
TGTGCCAGCTCACGCCGGGACCTGAACACTGAAGCTTTCTTT
>TRBV19|TRBJ2-2|.|.
CASSSSVGPTGELFF
TGTGCCAGTAGTAGCTCCGTGGGACCCACCGGGGAGCTGTTTTTT
>TRBV6-5|TRBJ2-3|.|.
CASSIQGGSTDTQYF
TGTGCCAGCAGTATCCAGGGTGGGAGCACAGATACGCAGTATTTT
>TRBV6-6|TRBJ1-3|.|.
CASSMRGGDSGNTIYF
TGTGCCAGCAGTATGAGGGGCGGGGACTCTGGAAACACCATATATTTT
>TRBV7-9|TRBJ2-3|.|.
CASSLDNTDTQYF
TGTGCCAGCAGCCTAGACAACACAGATACGCAGTATTTT
>TRBV4-2|TRBJ2-1|.|.
CASSQVGYENNEQFF
TGTGCCAGCAGCCAAGTGGGCTACGAGAACAATGAGCAGTTCTTC
>TRBV13|TRBJ2-2|.|TRBD2
CASSLAGTSGNTGELFF
TGTGCCAGCAGCCTAGCCGGGACTAGCGGGAACACCGGGGAGCTGTTTTTT
>TRBV19|TRBJ1-2|.|.
CASSDLRGQSSYGYTF
TGTGCCAGTAGTGATCTCCGAGGACAGAGTTCCTATGGCTACACCTTC
>TRBV6-1|TRBJ2-7|few|TRBD2
CASSEAPGAGVLHEQYF
TGTGCCAGCAGTGAAGCTCCCGGGGCGGGAGTGCTCCACGAGCAGTACTTC
>TRBV7-9|TRBJ2-5|.|TRBD1
CASSLRQGAVETQYF
TGTGCCAGCAGCTTGAGGCAGGGGGCGGTTGAGACCCAGTACTTC
>TRBV2|TRBJ1-6|once|.
CASREQGFALHF
TGTGCCAGCAGAGAGCAGGGATTTGCCCTCCACTTT
>TRBV28|TRBJ2-2|.|TRBD2
CASSLSGSTGELFF
TGTGCCAGCAGCCTTAGCGGGAGCACCGGGGAGCTGTTTTTT
>TRBV2|TRBJ2-7|.|.
CASSPGNRLSYEQYF
TGTGCCAGCAGTCCGGGGAACAGACTCTCCTACGAGCAGTACTTC
>TRBV11-1|TRBJ2-7|.|.
CASSLSVTYEQYF
TGTGCCAGCAGCTTGTCCGTAACCTACGAGCAGTACTTC
>TRBV19|TRBJ1-2|.|.
CASSIAGLQDYGYTF
TGTGCCAGTAGTATAGCTGGACTCCAGGACTATGGCTACACCTTC
>TRBV5-4|TRBJ1-2|once|TRBD1
CASMIQGTGNYGYTF
TGTGCCAGCATGATACAAGGGACAGGGAACTATGGCTACACCTTC
>TRBV12-3/TRBV12-4|TRBJ2-1|.|.
CASSPLVPNEQFF
TGTGCCAGCAGCCCACTAGTACCGAATGAGCAGTTCTTC
>TRBV30|TRBJ2-3|.|TRBD1
CAWRRQGAKADTQYF
TGTGCCTGGAGAAGACAGGGGGCGAAGGCAGATACGCAGTATTTT
>TRBV7-8|TRBJ1-2|.|.
CASSPNRASYTF
TGTGCCAGCAGCCCGAACAGGGCGAGCTACACCTTC
>TRBV7-9|TRBJ2-1|.|TRBD2
CASSYSGTSSNEQFF
TGTGCCAGCAGCTATTCCGGGACTAGCAGCAATGAGCAGTTCTTC
>TRBV3-1/TRBV3-2|TRBJ1-1|.|TRBD1
CASSQIAGTGLGSTEAFF
TGTGCCAGCAGCCAAATTGCCGGGACAGGGTTGGGGAGCACTGAAGCTTTCTTT
>TRBV5-4|TRBJ2-5|.|.
CASSFFTETQYF
TGTGCCAGCAGCTTCTTTACTGAGACCCAGTACTTC
>TRBV5-5|TRBJ1-5|.|.
CASSFEGPHQPQHF
TGTGCCAGCAGCTTTGAGGGCCCCCATCAGCCCCAGCATTTT
>TRBV6-5|TRBJ1-2|once|TRBD1
CAHQTGTGGVNGYTF
TGTGCCCACCAAACGGGGACAGGGGGAGTTAATGGCTACACCTTC
>TRBV28|TRBJ2-7|.|TRBD1
CASNPDRVSYEQYF
TGTGCCAGCAACCCGGACAGGGTCTCCTACGAGCAGTACTTC
>TRBV3-1/TRBV3-2|TRBJ1-1|once|.
CASSWTENTEAFF
TGTGCCAGCAGCTGGACAGAAAACACTGAAGCTTTCTTT
>TRBV10-3|TRBJ1-5|.|.
CAISEGAGNQPQHF
TGTGCCATCAGTGAGGGGGCAGGCAATCAGCCCCAGCATTTT
>TRBV7-2|TRBJ2-1|.|.
CASSLAGRGAYNEQFF
TGTGCCAGCAGCTTAGCCGGGCGTGGAGCTTACAATGAGCAGTTCTTC
>TRBV9|TRBJ2-7|few|.
CASARGLGEQYF
TGTGCCAGCGCTCGGGGGCTTGGGGAGCAGTACTTC